This T cell receptor beta chain is from a study of T cells after yellow fever vaccination. For the study at large: Preparation of fractions with low cell numbers was performed using SMART-Seq v4 Ultra Low Input. Overall study findings and caveats: The CD4 and CD8 compartments had a small share of their clonotypes in common. Reappearing after the booster were most of the clones from primary vaccination (around 96% CD4, roughly 86% CD8).

In this sample, this clonotype turned up a few times. The CDR3 contains 16 residues. Germline lookup yields CDR1 SQVTM and CDR2 ANQGSEA. The ends were cut back, 3 bases at V and 4 bases at J, with 19 bases in the middle. By 5'RACE template switching, TCR cDNA was produced, with a universal primer site and UMIs added in the process. TCRdb re-called the 5' RACE reads with MiXCR, one entry per CDR3 protein. In the table there are roughly 100,000 distinct CDR3 sequences, about 8.8% of which are singletons. The material sequenced was CD8+ T cells not binding an NS4B(214-222) dextramer, sorted from PBMCs, taken roughly 15 days after the first yellow fever vaccination. This chain joins TRBV29-1 and TRBJ2-1, with a weak D call TRBD1 (6 bases). The TCR comes from a man between 18 and 29 years old who received the YFV17D yellow fever vaccine. CDR3 nucleotide sequence: TGCAGCGTTGAGTTAATTTACCCAGGGGCTTACAATGAGCAGTTCTTC. Encoded protein: CSVELIYPGAYNEQFF.